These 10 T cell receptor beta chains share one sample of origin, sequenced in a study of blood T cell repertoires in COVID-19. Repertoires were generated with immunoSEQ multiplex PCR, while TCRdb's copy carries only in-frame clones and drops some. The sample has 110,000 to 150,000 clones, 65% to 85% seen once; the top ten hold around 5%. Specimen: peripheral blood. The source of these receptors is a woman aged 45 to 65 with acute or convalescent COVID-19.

The CDR3: CASSEAQVPETQYF. The CDR3 region has the DNA TGTGCCAGCAGTGAAGCGCAGGTCCCAGAGACCCAGTACTTC. This chain uses TRBV2 with TRBJ2-5; no definite D call. The germline gives CDR1 SNHLY, CDR2 FYNNEI. V was cut by 0 bases and J by 4 bases, with 9 bases left in between. The CDR3 consists of 14 residues.

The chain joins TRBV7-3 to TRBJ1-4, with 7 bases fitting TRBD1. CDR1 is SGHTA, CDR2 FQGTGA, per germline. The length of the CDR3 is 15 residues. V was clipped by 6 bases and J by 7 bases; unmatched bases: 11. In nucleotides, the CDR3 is TGTGCCAGCAGTCCCACCGGGACAGCGGGTGAAAAACTGTTTTTT. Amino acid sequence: CASSPTGTAGEKLFF.

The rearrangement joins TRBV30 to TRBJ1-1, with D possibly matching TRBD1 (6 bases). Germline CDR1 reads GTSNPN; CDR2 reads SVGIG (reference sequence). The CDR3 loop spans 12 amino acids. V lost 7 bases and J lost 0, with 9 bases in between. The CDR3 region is CASGVLNTEAFF. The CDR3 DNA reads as TGTGCCTCAGGGGTTCTGAACACTGAAGCTTTCTTT.

The CDR3 here is CASSLGLAGADTQYF. The CDR3 DNA reads TGTGCCAGCAGCTTAGGACTAGCGGGGGCAGATACGCAGTATTTT. The V and J genes are TRBV11-3 and TRBJ2-3; 12 bases map to TRBD2. The CDR3 contains 15 residues. The ends lost 1 base at V and 4 bases at J; junction bases unmatched: 0. Per the germline V gene, CDR1 is SGHNT and CDR2 is YENEEA.

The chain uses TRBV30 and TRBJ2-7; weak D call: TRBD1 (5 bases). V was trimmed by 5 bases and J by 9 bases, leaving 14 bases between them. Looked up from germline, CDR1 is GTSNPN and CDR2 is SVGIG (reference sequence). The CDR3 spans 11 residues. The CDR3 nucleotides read TGTGCCTGGGGTCAGGGAAATTGGCAGTACTTC. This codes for CAWGQGNWQYF.

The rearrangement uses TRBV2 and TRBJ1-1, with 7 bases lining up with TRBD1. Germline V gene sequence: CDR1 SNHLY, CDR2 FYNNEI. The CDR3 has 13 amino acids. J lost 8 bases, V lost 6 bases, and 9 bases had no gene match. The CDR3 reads CASRQIGTVEAFF. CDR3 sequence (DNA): TGTGCCAGCAGGCAGATCGGGACAGTAGAAGCTTTCTTT.

The CDR3, as DNA: TGTGCCACCACTTCGAGACCTGTAAGGAGCATCGCTTTCTTT. Its translation is CATTSRPVRSIAFF. This chain connects TRBV28 to TRBJ1-1, with D unresolved. V was cut by 10 bases and J by 11 bases, with 26 bases left in between. From germline, CDR1 is MDHEN and CDR2 SYDVKM. CDR3 length: 14 residues.

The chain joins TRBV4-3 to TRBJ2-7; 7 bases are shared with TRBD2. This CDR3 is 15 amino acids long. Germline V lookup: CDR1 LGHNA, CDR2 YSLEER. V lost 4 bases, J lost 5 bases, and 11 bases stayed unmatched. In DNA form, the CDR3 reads TGCGCCAGCAGCCGCGGACTAGTCGCAACCCACGAGCAGTACTTC. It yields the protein CASSRGLVATHEQYF.

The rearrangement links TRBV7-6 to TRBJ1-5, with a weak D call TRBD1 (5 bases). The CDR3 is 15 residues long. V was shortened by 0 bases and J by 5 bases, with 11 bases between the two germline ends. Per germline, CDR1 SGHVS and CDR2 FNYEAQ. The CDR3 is CASSLAQGPHQPQHF. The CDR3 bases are TGTGCCAGCAGCTTAGCCCAGGGTCCCCATCAGCCCCAGCATTTT.

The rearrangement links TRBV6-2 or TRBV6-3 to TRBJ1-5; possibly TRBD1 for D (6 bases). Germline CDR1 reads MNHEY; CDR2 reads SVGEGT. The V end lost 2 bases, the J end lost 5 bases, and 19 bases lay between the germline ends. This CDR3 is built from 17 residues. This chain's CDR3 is CASSYPLTGFRDQPQHF. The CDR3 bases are TGTGCCAGCAGTTACCCCCTAACAGGGTTTCGAGATCAGCCCCAGCATTTT.